These 26 T cell receptor beta chains came from one sample sequenced in a study of shared clonotypes between healthy human individuals. Naive CD8 cells were CD45RO-negative, positively selected for CCR7, excluding terminally differentiated effector memory CD45RA+ cells. Sequenced by immunoSEQ multiplex PCR; TCRdb stores in-frame clones only, minus some. The sample has roughly 650,000 clones; 95% to 97% are singletons. The specimen sequenced was naive CD8+ T cells sorted from blood. The receptors shown here come from a woman between 25 and 40 years old in good health.

The genes are TRBV29-1 and TRBJ2-3, with 7 bases matching TRBD2. The CDR3 is 17 amino acids. With 0 bases clipped from V and 4 bases from J, the junction kept 13 bases outside the gene matches. Looked up from germline, CDR1 is SQVTM and CDR2 is ANQGSEA. The CDR3 protein is CSVEDDERGGSPDTQYF. The CDR3 DNA sequence: TGCAGCGTTGAAGACGACGAGCGAGGCGGGAGCCCAGATACGCAGTATTTT.

The rearrangement uses TRBV5-4 and TRBJ2-1, with D possibly TRBD2 on 5 matching bases. Germline CDR1 SGHNT, CDR2 YYREEE (reference sequence). V dropped 3 bases and J dropped 4 bases, with 11 bases sitting between them. This CDR3 comprises 14 residues. The CDR3 loop reads CASSSPERYNEQFF. The CDR3 DNA follows: TGTGCCAGCAGCTCCCCGGAGCGGTACAATGAGCAGTTCTTC. Supplemented by reference TRBV5-4 and TRBJ2-1, the full variable domain reads ETGVTQSPTHLIKTRGQQVTLRCSSQSGHNTVSWYQQALGQGPQFIFQYYREEENGRGNFPPRFSGLQFPNYSSELNVNALELDDSALYLCASSSPERYNEQFFGPGTRLTVL.

V usage is TRBV19 and J usage is TRBJ1-1, with unresolved D. Trimming took 0 bases from V and 1 from J, leaving 9 bases between them. There are 15 residues in the CDR3. The germline gives CDR1 LNHDA, CDR2 SQIVND (reference sequence). The CDR3 loop is CASSIDAGTNTEAFF. In DNA, the CDR3 is TGTGCCAGTAGTATAGACGCGGGTACGAACACTGAAGCTTTCTTT.

This sequence joins TRBV7-9 and TRBJ2-1; TRBD1 is a possible D gene (6 bases). The CDR3 is made up of 16 amino acids. V was shortened by 5 bases and J by 0 bases, with 14 bases between the two germline ends. CDR1 and CDR2 (germline): SEHNR, FQNEAQ (reference sequence). The CDR3 DNA follows: TGTGCCAGCAGCCCAAAGGGGGACACCTCCTACAATGAGCAGTTCTTC. The encoded protein is CASSPKGDTSYNEQFF. Using reference TRBV7-9 and TRBJ2-1 for the parts outside the CDR3, the full variable domain is DTGVSQNPRHKITKRGQNVTFRCDPISEHNRLYWYRQTLGQGPEFLTYFQNEAQLEKSRLLSDRFSAERPKGSFSTLEIQRTEQGDSAMYLCASSPKGDTSYNEQFFGPGTRLTVL.

CDR3 sequence (DNA): TGTGCCAGCAGTACCGGAGGACAGCGCACCTACAATGAGCAGTTCTTC. Translation gives CASSTGGQRTYNEQFF. This sequence joins TRBV28 and TRBJ2-1, with a possible D match to TRBD1 (6 bases). Deletions cut 5 bases from V and 2 bases from J, with 16 bases between. Per the germline V gene, CDR1 is MDHEN and CDR2 is SYDVKM. CDR3 length: 16 amino acids. Drawing the rest from reference TRBV28 and TRBJ2-1, the complete variable domain is DVKVTQSSRYLVKRTGEKVFLECVQDMDHENMFWYRQDPGLGLRLIYFSYDVKMKEKGDIPEGYSVSREKKERFSLILESASTNQTSMYLCASSTGGQRTYNEQFFGPGTRLTVL.

The chain employs TRBV6-5 and TRBJ2-7; a weak D match, TRBD1 (5 bases). Trimming removed 1 base at V and 5 bases at J, with 12 bases between. CDR1 MNHEY and CDR2 SVGAGI come from the germline V gene. The CDR3 has 14 residues. Written as DNA, the CDR3 is TGTGCCAGCAGTTACTATGGGGCCCAGGACGAGCAGTACTTC. This translates into CASSYYGAQDEQYF.

The gene calls are TRBV11-2 and TRBJ2-1; TRBD2 matches at 8 bases. Germline V gene data show CDR1 as SGHAT and CDR2 as FQNNGV. The CDR3 is made up of 15 amino acids. V dropped 4 bases and J dropped 5; count of bases not matched to a gene: 7. The CDR3 DNA follows: TGTGCCAGCAGCTCTATAGCGGGAATCCACAATGAGCAGTTCTTC. Protein product: CASSSIAGIHNEQFF.

The V call is TRBV6-5, the J call TRBJ2-2; maybe TRBD1 (5 bases). The germline V gene encodes CDR1 MNHEY and CDR2 SVGAGI. V was clipped by 2 bases and J by 5 bases, with 12 bases between them. The length of the CDR3 is 15 residues. The CDR3 sequence is CASSYIGERTGELFF. Written as DNA, the CDR3 is TGTGCCAGCAGTTACATAGGGGAACGGACCGGGGAGCTGTTTTTT.

The chain has TRBV27 and TRBJ2-5; TRBD2 is a possible D gene (7 bases). CDR1 is MNHEY and CDR2 is SMNVEV in the germline V gene (reference sequence). The V gene lost 8 bases and the J gene lost 7 bases, with 14 bases spanning the gap. There are 12 residues in the CDR3. CDR3 protein: CASRGGGMTQYF. DNA for the CDR3: TGTGCCAGCCGGGGAGGGGGGATGACCCAGTACTTC.

The gene calls are TRBV28 and TRBJ2-7; TRBD1 agrees at 10 bases. From germline, CDR1 is MDHEN and CDR2 SYDVKM. The CDR3 has 15 amino acids. The ends lost 7 bases at V and 7 bases at J; junction bases unmatched: 13. The DNA of the CDR3 is TGTGCCAGCAAGAGACAGGGGGCCTCTGGGAGAGAGCAGTACTTC. Residues: CASKRQGASGREQYF.

The chain joins TRBV5-1 to TRBJ1-2; D possibly corresponds to TRBD1 (5 bases). The CDR3 contains 14 residues. Germline V gene data show CDR1 as SGHRS and CDR2 as YFSETQ. Trimming stripped 4 bases from V and 4 bases from J, with 14 bases between. In DNA, the CDR3 is TGCGCCAGCAGCCGCCTCGGGGGTTCCTATGGCTACACCTTC. Amino acids: CASSRLGGSYGYTF.

The rearrangement links TRBV9 to TRBJ2-2, with D hard to call. The CDR3 is 16 residues long. V was cut by 0 bases and J by 0 bases, with 9 bases left in between. The germline V gene encodes CDR1 SGDLS and CDR2 YYNGEE. CDR3 coding DNA: TGTGCCAGCAGCGTAGGTCAGACCCCGAACACCGGGGAGCTGTTTTTT. Residues: CASSVGQTPNTGELFF.

The chain employs TRBV7-8 and TRBJ2-1; perhaps TRBD1 as D (5 bases). The V and J ends lost 2 bases and 3 bases respectively, with 14 bases between them. This CDR3 region has 16 residues. The V gene's germline CDR1 is SGHVS and CDR2 FQNEAQ. As DNA, the CDR3 is TGTGCCAGCAGCTTACTAGGGGCCTCTCTCTACAATGAGCAGTTCTTC. Encoded protein: CASSLLGASLYNEQFF.

The chain carries TRBV28 and TRBJ1-6, with 10 bases that match TRBD1. This CDR3 has 18 residues. V gave up 6 bases and J gave up 1 base; unmatched junction bases: 9. Germline values: CDR1 MDHEN, CDR2 SYDVKM. The CDR3 here is CASSHPGQGFSYNSPLHF. As DNA, the CDR3 is TGTGCCAGCAGCCACCCGGGACAGGGGTTTTCCTATAATTCACCCCTCCACTTT.

The V call is TRBV7-8, the J call TRBJ2-7, with 7 bases lining up with TRBD1. This CDR3 is built from 14 residues. Germline V gene data show CDR1 as SGHVS and CDR2 as FQNEAQ. Unmatched junction bases numbered 4, after V lost 1 base and J lost 4 bases. The CDR3 loop reads CASSLGQGRYEQYF. The CDR3 DNA follows: TGTGCCAGCAGCTTAGGACAGGGACGGTACGAGCAGTACTTC.

This chain uses TRBV19 with TRBJ2-1; 7 positions match TRBD2. V shed 3 bases, J shed 12 bases, and the junction held 5 bases outside the gene matches. CDR1 is LNHDA, CDR2 SQIVND, per germline (reference sequence). The CDR3 runs 12 residues. The CDR3 DNA reads as TGTGCCAGTAGTATCCCGGGGGGAGGGCAGTTCTTC. This sequence encodes CASSIPGGGQFF.

CDR3: CASSQEPGPSYNEQFF. In DNA form, the CDR3 reads TGTGCCAGCAGCCAAGAACCGGGACCGAGCTACAATGAGCAGTTCTTC. The chain couples TRBV14 to TRBJ2-1, with D perhaps given as TRBD1 or TRBD2 (5 bases each). Germline lookup yields CDR1 SGHDN and CDR2 FVKESK. The CDR3 loop spans 16 amino acids. With 0 bases removed from V and 3 bases from J, the gap between germline ends came to 12 bases.

The J gene is TRBJ1-1, the V gene TRBV4-1, with 9 bases that match TRBD1. The CDR3 spans 17 residues. Unmatched junction bases numbered 13, after V lost 4 bases and J lost 4 bases. Germline CDR1 reads MGHRA; CDR2 reads YSYEKL. CDR3 amino acids: CASSLTPGTGRSTEAFF. The CDR3 bases are TGCGCCAGCAGCCTCACACCCGGGACAGGGAGGTCCACTGAAGCTTTCTTT.

V and J are TRBV11-2 and TRBJ1-1; tentative D call: TRBD1 (5 bases). CDR3 size: 15 residues. The germline V gene has CDR1 SGHAT and CDR2 FQNNGV. V dropped 0 bases and J dropped 5 bases, with 13 bases sitting between them. CDR3 bases: TGTGCCAGCAGCTTAGATGGGACGGGGTGGACTGAAGCTTTCTTT. Translating it yields CASSLDGTGWTEAFF.

This chain uses TRBV27 with TRBJ1-1, with D tentatively TRBD1 (6 bases). In germline, CDR1 is MNHEY, CDR2 SMNVEV (reference sequence). The V and J ends lost 3 bases and 4 bases respectively, with 12 bases between them. This CDR3 is 14 amino acids long. The CDR3 here is CASSFGGRGTEAFF. CDR3 DNA: TGTGCCAGCAGTTTTGGGGGGCGGGGCACTGAAGCTTTCTTT.

The chain recombines TRBV11-1 with TRBJ2-5, with 7 bases that match TRBD1. Judging by the DNA end, TRBJ2-7 fits better; the J call may be wrong. Germline CDR1 is SGHAT and CDR2 is FQDESV (reference sequence). The CDR3 runs 14 residues. This CDR3 reads CASSSRDSPYEQYF. For the CDR3, the DNA is TGTGCCAGCAGCTCCAGGGACAGCCCCTACGAGCAGTACTTC.

This chain connects TRBV28 to TRBJ2-7, with TRBD2 identical over 8 bases. The V gene's germline CDR1 is MDHEN and CDR2 SYDVKM. This CDR3 is 15 amino acids long. V was clipped by 5 bases and J by 1 base; unmatched bases: 7. This CDR3 is CASSIIAGMSYEQYF. The CDR3 DNA is TGTGCCAGCAGTATAATAGCGGGAATGTCCTACGAGCAGTACTTC.

This rearrangement joins TRBV27 to TRBJ2-5; a possible D gene is TRBD1 (8 bases). Trimming pared 6 bases from V and 5 bases from J, leaving 16 bases between. The CDR3 is made up of 14 amino acids. In germline, CDR1 is MNHEY, CDR2 SMNVEV (reference sequence). The CDR3 sequence is CASSLTGEGETQYF. For the CDR3, the DNA is TGTGCCAGCAGCCTGACAGGGGAGGGGGAGACCCAGTACTTC.

The V call is TRBV7-6, the J call TRBJ2-3; 10 bases agree with TRBD2. The V and J ends lost 3 bases and 4 bases, in that order; junction bases with no gene match: 10. Germline CDR1 reads SGHVS; CDR2 reads FNYEAQ. The CDR3 is 17 amino acids. The chain's CDR3 is CASSFSSGSSRADTQYF. The CDR3 region has the DNA TGTGCCAGCAGCTTTTCTAGCGGGAGCTCACGTGCAGATACGCAGTATTTT.

This clone has just one count. The chain links TRBV27 to TRBJ1-5, with 7 bases that match TRBD1. The CDR3 consists of 14 residues. V shed 2 bases, J shed 4 bases, and the junction held 2 bases outside the gene matches. The germline V gene has CDR1 MNHEY and CDR2 SMNVEV (reference sequence). The CDR3 nucleotides are TGTGCCAGCAGTTTACTACAGGGGAATCAGCCCCAGCATTTT. This encodes CASSLLQGNQPQHF.

The chain links TRBV28 to TRBJ1-5; 9 bases line up with TRBD1. Germline lookup yields CDR1 MDHEN and CDR2 SYDVKM. This CDR3 has 14 residues. With 6 bases clipped from V and 7 bases from J, the junction kept 7 bases outside the gene matches. For the CDR3, the DNA is TGTGCCAGCAGGAGCGGACAGGGGCGGCAGCCCCAGCATTTT. This codes for CASRSGQGRQPQHF.